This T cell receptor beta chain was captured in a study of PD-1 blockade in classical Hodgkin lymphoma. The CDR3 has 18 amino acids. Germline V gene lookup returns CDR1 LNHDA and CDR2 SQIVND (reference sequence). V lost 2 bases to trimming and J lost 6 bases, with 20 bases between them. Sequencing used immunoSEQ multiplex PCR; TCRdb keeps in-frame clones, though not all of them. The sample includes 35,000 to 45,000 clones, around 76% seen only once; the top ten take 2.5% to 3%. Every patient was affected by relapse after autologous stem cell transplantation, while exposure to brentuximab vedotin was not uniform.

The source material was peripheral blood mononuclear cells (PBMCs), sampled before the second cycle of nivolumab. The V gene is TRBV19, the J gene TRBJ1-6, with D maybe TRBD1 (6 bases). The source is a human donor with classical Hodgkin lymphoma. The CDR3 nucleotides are TGTGCCAGTAGTATACTGGGACACCGAAGGGGTCGTAATTCACCCCTCCACTTT. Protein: CASSILGHRRGRNSPLHF. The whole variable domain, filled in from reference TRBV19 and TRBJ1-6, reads DGGITQSPKYLFRKEGQNVTLSCEQNLNHDAMYWYRQDPGQGLRLIYYSQIVNDFQKGDIAEGYSVSREKKESFPLTVTSAQKNPTAFYLCASSILGHRRGRNSPLHFGNGTRLTVT.